A selection of T cell receptor beta chains follows, all from one sample in a study of CD8+CD57+ T cells in acquired aplastic anemia. Using its own MiXCR run on the reads, TCRdb lists one record per CDR3 protein. The sample gives about 100,000 distinct CDR3 sequences, about half of which show up once; under 35% is in the top ten. The sequenced sample was sorted CD4+, CD8+, or CD8+CD57+ T cells (not recorded which) from PBMCs. These receptors all come from a human donor in good health, serving as a control. The CDR3 runs from the conserved cysteine through the conserved F or W. The D gene is left open where the match is weak. The size entry is marked missing in some rows and otherwise reads once, few, many or a size class.

j_gene: TRBJ1-1; abundance: few; v_gene: TRBV15; d_gene: -; CDR3aa: CATSRDNRPTEAFF; CDR3nt: TGTGCCACCAGCAGAGATAATCGTCCCACTGAAGCTTTCTTT
j_gene: TRBJ2-1; abundance: -; v_gene: TRBV5-1; d_gene: TRBD2; CDR3aa: CASSCGDTSGGWFDEQFF; CDR3nt: TGCGCCAGCAGCTGCGGTGATACTAGCGGGGGGTGGTTTGATGAGCAGTTCTTC
j_gene: TRBJ2-3; abundance: -; v_gene: TRBV24-1; d_gene: TRBD2; CDR3aa: CATSTSGSGRDTQYF; CDR3nt: TGTGCCACCAGTACTAGCGGGAGCGGTAGAGATACGCAGTATTTT
j_gene: TRBJ1-5; abundance: -; v_gene: TRBV19; d_gene: -; CDR3aa: CASSIGGPQPQHF; CDR3nt: TGTGCCAGTAGTATAGGCGGGCCCCAGCCCCAGCATTTT
j_gene: TRBJ1-1; abundance: -; v_gene: TRBV7-3; d_gene: -; CDR3aa: CASSVGEGRVAFF; CDR3nt: TGTGCCAGCAGCGTAGGGGAGGGGCGGGTGGCTTTCTTT
j_gene: TRBJ2-3; abundance: once; v_gene: TRBV5-1; d_gene: TRBD1; CDR3aa: CASSTGQGANEQYF; CDR3nt: TGCGCCAGCAGCACGGGACAGGGGGCGAATGAGCAGTATTTT
j_gene: TRBJ2-3; abundance: -; v_gene: TRBV24-1; d_gene: -; CDR3aa: CATSDFHTTSTDTQYF; CDR3nt: TGTGCCACCAGTGATTTCCACACGACTAGCACAGATACGCAGTATTTT
j_gene: TRBJ2-3; abundance: many; v_gene: TRBV9; d_gene: -; CDR3aa: CASSGGVGNTDTQYF; CDR3nt: TGTGCCAGCAGCGGGGGCGTTGGGAACACAGATACGCAGTATTTT
j_gene: TRBJ2-5; abundance: few; v_gene: TRBV10-3; d_gene: -; CDR3aa: CATRAGGTQETQYF; CDR3nt: TGTGCCACCAGGGCGGGCGGCACCCAAGAGACCCAGTACTTC
j_gene: TRBJ1-5; abundance: -; v_gene: TRBV9; d_gene: -; CDR3aa: CASSATGAGQPQHF; CDR3nt: TGTGCCAGCAGCGCAACGGGAGCGGGCCAGCCCCAGCATTTT
j_gene: TRBJ2-7; abundance: many; v_gene: TRBV5-1; d_gene: -; CDR3aa: CASSLEGRSYEQYF; CDR3nt: TGCGCCAGCAGCTTGGAGGGGAGGTCCTACGAGCAGTACTTC
j_gene: TRBJ2-5; abundance: -; v_gene: TRBV29-1; d_gene: -; CDR3aa: CSVRDLVETQYF; CDR3nt: TGCAGCGTCAGGGACTTGGTAGAGACCCAGTACTTC
j_gene: TRBJ2-7; abundance: -; v_gene: TRBV13; d_gene: -; CDR3aa: CASSSPPGIALSYEQYF; CDR3nt: TGTGCCAGCAGCTCCCCCCCGGGGATCGCCCTCTCCTACGAGCAGTACTTC
j_gene: TRBJ1-2; abundance: -; v_gene: TRBV11-3; d_gene: -; CDR3aa: CASSFGPFGYGYTF; CDR3nt: TGTGCCAGCAGCTTCGGACCTTTTGGCTATGGCTACACCTTC
j_gene: TRBJ1-1; abundance: many; v_gene: TRBV29-1; d_gene: -; CDR3aa: CSVAPMNTEAFF; CDR3nt: TGCAGCGTTGCCCCCATGAACACTGAAGCTTTCTTT
j_gene: TRBJ1-4; abundance: many; v_gene: TRBV5-8; d_gene: -; CDR3aa: CASSLTEGPNEKLFF; CDR3nt: TGTGCCAGCAGCCTAACGGAGGGTCCTAATGAAAAACTGTTTTTT
j_gene: TRBJ1-2; abundance: -; v_gene: TRBV2; d_gene: -; CDR3aa: CASGRATSGYTF; CDR3nt: TGTGCCAGCGGTCGAGCGACTAGCGGATACACCTTC
j_gene: TRBJ1-2; abundance: few; v_gene: TRBV14; d_gene: -; CDR3aa: CASSQSHYGYTF; CDR3nt: TGTGCCAGCAGCCAATCCCACTATGGCTACACCTTC
j_gene: TRBJ2-7; abundance: -; v_gene: TRBV27; d_gene: TRBD1; CDR3aa: CASTLTGTASSYEQYF; CDR3nt: TGTGCCAGCACCCTTACCGGGACAGCGAGCTCCTACGAGCAGTACTTC
j_gene: TRBJ1-2; abundance: few; v_gene: TRBV19; d_gene: -; CDR3aa: CASSPRDINYGYTF; CDR3nt: TGTGCCAGTAGTCCCCGGGACATTAACTATGGCTACACCTTC
j_gene: TRBJ2-1; abundance: many; v_gene: TRBV7-2; d_gene: -; CDR3aa: CASRGSVDEQFF; CDR3nt: TGTGCCAGCAGGGGATCTGTGGATGAGCAGTTCTTC
j_gene: TRBJ2-7; abundance: many; v_gene: TRBV25-1; d_gene: TRBD1; CDR3aa: CASSQTRQGAYEQYF; CDR3nt: TGTGCCAGCAGTCAAACTCGACAGGGGGCCTACGAGCAGTACTTC
j_gene: TRBJ1-2; abundance: few; v_gene: TRBV29-1; d_gene: -; CDR3aa: CSVEDGRGLNYGYTF; CDR3nt: TGCAGCGTTGAAGACGGGCGTGGGCTTAACTATGGCTACACCTTC
j_gene: TRBJ2-1; abundance: -; v_gene: TRBV4-1; d_gene: TRBD1; CDR3aa: CASCPIGTGDVNEQFF; CDR3nt: TGCGCCAGCTGTCCAATAGGGACAGGGGATGTCAATGAGCAGTTCTTC
j_gene: TRBJ1-2; abundance: few; v_gene: TRBV25-1; d_gene: TRBD1; CDR3aa: CASSEWDRSNYGYTF; CDR3nt: TGTGCCAGCAGTGAATGGGACAGGTCTAACTATGGCTACACCTTC
j_gene: TRBJ2-7; abundance: -; v_gene: TRBV25-1; d_gene: -; CDR3aa: CASSDGGGRGTYEQYF; CDR3nt: TGTGCCAGCAGTGATGGGGGGGGCAGGGGGACCTACGAGCAGTACTTC
j_gene: TRBJ1-2; abundance: many; v_gene: TRBV7-8; d_gene: -; CDR3aa: CASSPVREGRTGYTF; CDR3nt: TGTGCCAGCAGCCCGGTTAGGGAGGGAAGAACTGGCTACACCTTC
j_gene: TRBJ2-5; abundance: -; v_gene: TRBV19; d_gene: -; CDR3aa: CATGLSRETQYF; CDR3nt: TGTGCCACCGGACTGTCCCGAGAGACCCAGTACTTC
j_gene: TRBJ2-1; abundance: many; v_gene: TRBV29-1; d_gene: TRBD1; CDR3aa: CSVTGVDLGEQFF; CDR3nt: TGCAGCGTTACAGGGGTCGATCTCGGTGAGCAGTTCTTC
j_gene: TRBJ2-4; abundance: -; v_gene: TRBV10-1; d_gene: -; CDR3aa: CASKTGDIQYF; CDR3nt: TGCGCCAGCAAGACTGGAGACATTCAGTACTTC
j_gene: TRBJ1-2; abundance: few; v_gene: TRBV29-1; d_gene: -; CDR3aa: CSVEDQRGRGYTF; CDR3nt: TGCAGCGTTGAAGATCAGAGGGGACGTGGCTACACCTTC
j_gene: TRBJ2-5; abundance: -; v_gene: TRBV5-1; d_gene: TRBD1; CDR3aa: CASSFSGQGQETQYF; CDR3nt: TGCGCCAGCAGCTTCTCGGGACAGGGCCAAGAGACCCAGTACTTC
j_gene: TRBJ2-7; abundance: -; v_gene: TRBV25-1; d_gene: -; CDR3aa: CASLGGSPGGHEQYF; CDR3nt: TGTGCCAGCTTGGGGGGCTCCCCGGGGGGCCACGAGCAGTACTTC
j_gene: TRBJ1-6; abundance: -; v_gene: TRBV20-1; d_gene: -; CDR3aa: CSARGSWAQAFAPLHF; CDR3nt: TGCAGTGCTAGAGGTTCGTGGGCACAAGCATTTGCACCCCTCCACTTT
j_gene: TRBJ1-2; abundance: -; v_gene: TRBV24-1; d_gene: -; CDR3aa: CATSGRSSYYGCTF; CDR3nt: TGTGCCACCAGTGGAAGGAGCAGTTACTATGGCTGCACCTTC
j_gene: TRBJ2-7; abundance: -; v_gene: TRBV11-1; d_gene: TRBD2; CDR3aa: CASSQTLTSGRYEQYF; CDR3nt: TGTGCCAGCAGCCAAACCCTTACTAGCGGGCGGTACGAGCAGTACTTC
j_gene: TRBJ2-7; abundance: many; v_gene: TRBV6-1; d_gene: -; CDR3aa: CASIQVWGEDEQYF; CDR3nt: TGTGCCAGCATTCAGGTATGGGGCGAAGACGAGCAGTACTTC
j_gene: TRBJ2-5; abundance: -; v_gene: TRBV6-1; d_gene: -; CDR3aa: CASFPSFGVNLQETQYF; CDR3nt: TGTGCCAGCTTCCCGAGCTTTGGCGTTAATCTACAAGAGACCCAGTACTTC
j_gene: TRBJ1-5; abundance: -; v_gene: TRBV19; d_gene: -; CDR3aa: CASSIYLDSHNQPQHF; CDR3nt: TGTGCCAGTAGTATATATCTGGACAGCCACAATCAGCCCCAGCATTTT
j_gene: TRBJ1-3; abundance: -; v_gene: TRBV12-3/TRBV12-4; d_gene: -; CDR3aa: CASGPGYGNTTYF; CDR3nt: TGTGCCAGCGGCCCCGGGTACGGAAACACCACATACTTT
j_gene: TRBJ1-1; abundance: once; v_gene: TRBV29-1; d_gene: -; CDR3aa: CSSGGMNTEAFF; CDR3nt: TGCAGCTCTGGGGGTATGAACACTGAAGCTTTCTTT
j_gene: TRBJ1-1; abundance: -; v_gene: TRBV15; d_gene: -; CDR3aa: CATSRVRTLDRNTEAFF; CDR3nt: TGTGCCACCAGCAGAGTCCGCACGCTGGATCGGAACACTGAAGCTTTCTTT
j_gene: TRBJ1-1; abundance: many; v_gene: TRBV12-3/TRBV12-4; d_gene: -; CDR3aa: CASRDNTEAFF; CDR3nt: TGTGCCAGCAGAGACAATACTGAAGCTTTCTTT
j_gene: TRBJ2-1; abundance: -; v_gene: TRBV5-4; d_gene: TRBD2; CDR3aa: CASSWSGGGADSYNEQFF; CDR3nt: TGTGCCAGCAGCTGGAGCGGCGGGGGGGCCGACTCCTACAATGAGCAGTTCTTC
j_gene: TRBJ2-7; abundance: -; v_gene: TRBV2; d_gene: -; CDR3aa: CASSARDSPYEQYF; CDR3nt: TGTGCCAGCAGTGCTAGGGACTCCCCCTACGAGCAGTACTTC
j_gene: TRBJ1-2; abundance: -; v_gene: TRBV29-1; d_gene: TRBD1; CDR3aa: CSVVGQGVNYGYTF; CDR3nt: TGCAGCGTTGTGGGACAGGGGGTAAACTATGGCTACACCTTC
j_gene: TRBJ1-4; abundance: -; v_gene: TRBV19; d_gene: -; CDR3aa: CASTLGMGREKLSF; CDR3nt: TGTGCCAGTACTCTCGGGATGGGCAGGGAAAAACTGTCTTTT
j_gene: TRBJ2-3; abundance: -; v_gene: TRBV20-1; d_gene: -; CDR3aa: CSARDPRPSTDTQYF; CDR3nt: TGCAGTGCTAGAGATCCCCGGCCCAGCACAGATACGCAGTATTTT
j_gene: TRBJ1-2; abundance: -; v_gene: TRBV11-1; d_gene: TRBD1; CDR3aa: CASSPNPGTGVLWYDYTF; CDR3nt: TGTGCCAGCAGCCCGAACCCCGGGACAGGGGTTCTATGGTATGACTACACCTTC
j_gene: TRBJ2-1; abundance: few; v_gene: TRBV6-1; d_gene: -; CDR3aa: CASSDLYLSGATYNEQFF; CDR3nt: TGTGCCAGCAGTGATCTCTACCTTAGCGGCGCTACCTACAATGAGCAGTTCTTC
j_gene: TRBJ1-2; abundance: -; v_gene: TRBV12-3/TRBV12-4; d_gene: -; CDR3aa: CASSLVRGGYTF; CDR3nt: TGTGCCAGCAGTTTGGTTCGCGGGGGCTACACCTTC